This T cell receptor beta chain was observed in a study of T cells in women clearing cervical HPV infection. Study details: Control women cleared a single incident HPV16 infection within 12 months. Blood came at first lesion visit for cases, post-clearance for controls.

TCRdb's table, derived via immunoSEQ multiplex PCR, lists solely in-frame clones and lacks some. The table lists 20,000 to 25,000 clones, with under 6.5% in the top ten. Overall study findings and caveats: T-cell numbers per sample were unknown and may explain richness differences.

Of note for this clone: The antigen remains unidentified.

Sequencing used blood buffy coat. The receptor was derived from a woman between 18 and 69 years old with a cervical HPV16 infection that either progressed to CIN3+ or cleared (not recorded which).

Incomplete CDR3 DNA: TGTGCCAGCAGCTTGCAAGACAGGGGGCAGGAAAAG. Its protein product is CASSLQDRGQEK. The CDR3 as a whole reads CASSLQDRGQEKLFF. V gene TRBV5-6 combines with J gene TRBJ2-2, with 10 bases lining up with TRBD1. Read data end 3 residues before the CDR3 end; the end is taken from the germline J gene. CDR3 size: 15 residues. Germline V CDR1 and CDR2: SGHDT, YYEEEE. Full variable domain (outside the CDR3, taken from reference TRBV5-6 and TRBJ2-2): DAGVTQSPTHLIKTRGQQVTLRCSPKSGHDTVSWYQQALGQGPQFIFQYYEEEERQRGNFPDRFSGHQFPNYSSELNVNALLLGDSALYLCASSLQDRGQEKLFFGEGSRLTVL.